A selection of T cell receptor beta chains follows, all from one sample in a study of cytomegalovirus exposure and HLA in healthy donors. Some clones are missing from TCRdb's copy, which holds only in-frame ones; the method was immunoSEQ multiplex PCR. The sample holds approximately 150,000 clones, about three quarters seen once. Sequencing was carried out using PBMCs. These TCRs come from a man younger than 35 in good health and CMV-seropositive. The CDR3 runs from the conserved cysteine through the conserved F or W. The D gene is left open where the match is weak. Clone size is given for some rows only: seen once, a few or many times, or a class if the clone is expanded.

clone_size	v_call	d_call	j_call	cdr3_aa	cdr3_nt
NA	TRBV29-1	NA	TRBJ1-1	CSVPEPGYTEAFF	TGCAGCGTTCCCGAGCCCGGGTACACTGAAGCTTTCTTT
once	TRBV28	NA	TRBJ2-6	CASKGQTTVLTF	TGTGCCAGCAAAGGACAGACGACCGTCCTGACTTTC
once	TRBV7-9	NA	TRBJ2-1	CASSEGAVGQSKQFF	TGTGCCAGCAGCGAAGGGGCGGTTGGGCAGTCGAAGCAGTTCTTC
once	TRBV19	NA	TRBJ1-1	CASRAGHLNTEAFF	TGTGCCAGTAGAGCGGGACACCTGAACACTGAAGCTTTCTTT
NA	TRBV7-9	NA	TRBJ1-1	CASSLQGYGLEAFF	TGTGCCAGCAGCCTTCAGGGGTACGGGTTGGAAGCTTTCTTT
NA	TRBV19	TRBD1	TRBJ1-2	CASNTGGKYGYTF	TGTGCCAGTAACACAGGGGGCAAATATGGCTACACCTTC
NA	TRBV11-3	NA	TRBJ2-5	CASSTREREQETQYF	TGTGCCAGCAGCACCCGGGAAAGGGAGCAAGAGACCCAGTACTTC
NA	TRBV7-9	NA	TRBJ1-2	CASSPGTKDYGYTF	TGTGCCAGCAGCCCCGGGACTAAGGACTATGGCTACACCTTC
NA	TRBV19	TRBD1	TRBJ1-5	CASGQGDQPQHF	TGTGCCTCGGGACAGGGTGATCAGCCCCAGCATTTT
NA	TRBV7-8	NA	TRBJ2-3	CASSSLNTQYF	TGTGCCAGCAGCTCCCTAAATACGCAGTATTTT
NA	TRBV5-1	TRBD2	TRBJ2-1	CASSLGPGGRDEQFF	TGCGCCAGCAGCTTGGGACCGGGGGGACGGGATGAGCAGTTCTTC
NA	TRBV2	TRBD1	TRBJ1-1	CASTRQGNTEAFF	TGTGCCAGCACCCGACAGGGCAACACTGAAGCTTTCTTT
NA	TRBV27	NA	TRBJ2-1	CASSLGGSHNEQFF	TGTGCCAGCAGTTTAGGGGGGTCCCACAATGAGCAGTTCTTC
NA	TRBV5-1	TRBD1	TRBJ1-2	CASSPGTGGNGYTF	TGCGCCAGCAGCCCCGGGACAGGGGGCAATGGCTACACCTTC
NA	TRBV30	NA	TRBJ1-5	CAWSVPPMGNQPQHF	TGTGCCTGGAGTGTACCCCCTATGGGCAATCAGCCCCAGCATTTT
NA	TRBV19	NA	TRBJ1-3	CASGRGAGNTIYF	TGTGCCAGTGGCAGGGGAGCCGGAAACACCATATATTTT
NA	TRBV1	NA	TRBJ2-1	CTSSQVPGLAFGEQFF	TGCACCAGCAGCCAGGTACCGGGTCTTGCATTTGGTGAGCAGTTCTTC
NA	TRBV18	TRBD1	TRBJ1-5	CASSRDRDNQPQHF	TGTGCCAGCAGCAGGGACAGGGATAATCAGCCCCAGCATTTT
NA	TRBV5-1	TRBD2	TRBJ2-3	CASSFFSGGETDTQYF	TGCGCCAGCAGCTTTTTCAGCGGGGGGGAGACAGATACGCAGTATTTT
NA	TRBV5-6	NA	TRBJ1-3	CASSLPGGRNTIYF	TGTGCCAGCAGCTTGCCCGGCGGCAGAAACACCATATATTTT
NA	TRBV18	NA	TRBJ1-2	CASSPNRELNYGYTF	TGTGCCAGCTCACCGAACAGGGAACTTAACTATGGCTACACCTTC
once	TRBV5-4	TRBD1	TRBJ2-5	CASSLGVVGTVQETQYF	TGTGCCAGCAGCTTAGGCGTCGTTGGGACAGTCCAAGAGACCCAGTACTTC
NA	TRBV27	TRBD2	TRBJ2-2	CASSSILAGRGELFF	TGTGCCAGCAGTTCCATTCTAGCGGGTCGCGGGGAGCTGTTTTTT
NA	TRBV30	TRBD1	TRBJ1-2	CAWSVTGQHFFYGYTF	TGTGCCTGGAGTGTCACGGGACAGCACTTTTTCTATGGCTACACCTTC
NA	TRBV5-6	NA	TRBJ1-2	CASSTTGMGYGYTF	TGTGCCAGCAGCACTACAGGGATGGGATATGGCTACACCTTC
few	TRBV6-6	NA	TRBJ1-3	CASSYEGDTIYF	TGTGCCAGCAGTTACGAGGGGGACACCATATATTTT
few	TRBV19	TRBD1	TRBJ1-1	CASSILGQGAGSTEAFF	TGTGCCAGTAGTATACTGGGACAGGGGGCTGGGAGCACTGAAGCTTTCTTT
once	TRBV4-2	TRBD2	TRBJ2-1	CASSQELAGYNEQFF	TGTGCCAGCAGCCAAGAATTAGCGGGCTACAATGAGCAGTTCTTC
NA	TRBV29-1	NA	TRBJ2-3	CSVLQGGDTQYF	TGCAGCGTTCTACAGGGTGGGGATACGCAGTATTTT
NA	TRBV29-1	NA	TRBJ1-2	CSVVIGGDNYGYTF	TGCAGCGTTGTCATTGGAGGGGATAACTATGGCTACACCTTC
NA	TRBV5-4	TRBD1	TRBJ1-4	CASSLLTGVNEKLFF	TGTGCCAGCAGCTTATTAACAGGGGTGAATGAAAAACTGTTTTTT
NA	TRBV19	NA	TRBJ1-1	CARRHKGTLNTEAFF	TGTGCCAGAAGGCACAAGGGGACTTTGAACACTGAAGCTTTCTTT
NA	TRBV13	TRBD1	TRBJ1-2	CASSTGTARKQPGYTF	TGTGCCAGCAGCACCGGGACAGCCCGTAAACAACCGGGCTACACCTTC
NA	TRBV2	TRBD2	TRBJ2-5	CASSENLAGPQETQYF	TGTGCCAGCAGTGAAAACCTAGCGGGACCCCAAGAGACCCAGTACTTC
NA	TRBV27	NA	TRBJ2-1	CASSLSWSGSAYNEQFF	TGTGCCAGCAGTTTATCATGGAGCGGTTCCGCCTACAATGAGCAGTTCTTC
NA	TRBV18	NA	TRBJ2-1	CASSPGTTSYNEQFF	TGTGCCAGCTCACCAGGCACTACCTCCTACAATGAGCAGTTCTTC
many	TRBV5-6	NA	TRBJ2-2	CASSSDSFGELFF	TGTGCCAGCAGCTCGGACTCGTTCGGGGAGCTGTTTTTT
NA	TRBV29-1	TRBD1	TRBJ1-4	CSVVETGEKLFF	TGCAGCGTGGTAGAGACAGGGGAAAAACTGTTTTTT
NA	TRBV28	NA	TRBJ1-5	CASSFDSTSNQPQHF	TGTGCCAGCAGTTTCGACAGTACAAGCAATCAGCCCCAGCATTTT
NA	TRBV5-6	TRBD1	TRBJ2-3	CASSLGWGQPRTDTQYF	TGTGCCAGCAGCTTGGGTTGGGGACAGCCGCGCACAGATACGCAGTATTTT
NA	TRBV5-4	NA	TRBJ2-2	CASSLDSPGELFF	TGTGCCAGCAGCCTGGACTCGCCCGGGGAGCTGTTTTTT
NA	TRBV19	NA	TRBJ1-2	CASTDHYGYTF	TGTGCCAGTACAGATCACTATGGCTACACCTTC
NA	TRBV5-1	NA	TRBJ2-1	CASSLARDFSYNEQFF	TGCGCCAGCAGCCTGGCCAGGGACTTCTCCTACAATGAGCAGTTCTTC